This TCR beta chain was recorded in a study of blood T cell repertoires in COVID-19. V shed 6 bases and J 3 bases; nucleotides not matched to a gene: 7. The V gene's germline CDR1 is MNHEY and CDR2 SVGAGI. There are 14 residues in the CDR3. Per the authors' pipeline: From reference gene primer amplification, estimates of nucleated cell counts were derived. The method was immunoSEQ multiplex PCR; TCRdb's version includes in-frame clones alone and lacks a portion of them. That table is the source of V, J and clone size, and D and trimming were worked out from the DNA. The sample lists around 34,000 clones, approximately 78% occurring once.

This receptor was obtained from a man older than 75 with active or convalescent COVID-19. V and J are TRBV6-5 and TRBJ2-7; 8 nucleotides line up with TRBD1. Sequencing was done on a sample of peripheral blood. The chain's CDR3 is CASRPGQDIYEQYF. CDR3 sequence (DNA): TGTGCCAGCAGACCGGGACAGGACATCTACGAGCAGTACTTC.